The clone carrying this T cell receptor beta chain came up a few times. The antigen is undetermined. By quantitative 5'-RACE with molecular barcodes, the TCR beta libraries were made. TCRdb reanalysed the 5' RACE reads using MiXCR and keeps one entry per CDR3 protein. The sample consists of 350,000 to 400,000 distinct CDR3 sequences, 20% of them appearing once. This record comes from a study of CD8 T cells in ankylosing spondylitis. Findings and caveats of the study: About 8 highly homologous variants made up a TCR beta motif, and this motif appeared characteristic of ankylosing spondylitis blood.

Sequenced sample: blood, either unsorted or a sorted T cell fraction (not recorded which). This sequence originates from a male donor with ankylosing spondylitis or in good health (not recorded which).

Here the CDR3 DNA reads TGTGCCAGCAGAGAGGGGCTGTACAATGAGCAGTTCTTC. Residues: CASREGLYNEQFF. The gene calls are TRBV6-6 and TRBJ2-1; tentatively, D is TRBD1 or TRBD2 (5 bases each). Germline CDR1 reads MNHNY; CDR2 reads SVGAGI (reference sequence). V was trimmed by 6 bases and J by 4 bases, leaving 10 bases between them. CDR3 size: 13 residues.